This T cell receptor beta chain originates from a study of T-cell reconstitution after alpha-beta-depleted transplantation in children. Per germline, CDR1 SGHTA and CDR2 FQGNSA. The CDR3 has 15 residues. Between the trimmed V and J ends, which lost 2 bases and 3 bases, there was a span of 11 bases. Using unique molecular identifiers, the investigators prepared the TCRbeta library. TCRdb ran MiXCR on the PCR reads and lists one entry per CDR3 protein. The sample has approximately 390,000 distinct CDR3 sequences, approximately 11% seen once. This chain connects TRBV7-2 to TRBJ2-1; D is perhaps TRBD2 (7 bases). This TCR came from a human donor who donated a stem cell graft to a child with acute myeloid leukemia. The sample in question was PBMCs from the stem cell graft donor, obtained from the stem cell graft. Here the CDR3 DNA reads TGTGCCAGCAGCTTAAGGGGGGGCCTCTACAATGAGCAGTTCTTC. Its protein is CASSLRGGLYNEQFF.